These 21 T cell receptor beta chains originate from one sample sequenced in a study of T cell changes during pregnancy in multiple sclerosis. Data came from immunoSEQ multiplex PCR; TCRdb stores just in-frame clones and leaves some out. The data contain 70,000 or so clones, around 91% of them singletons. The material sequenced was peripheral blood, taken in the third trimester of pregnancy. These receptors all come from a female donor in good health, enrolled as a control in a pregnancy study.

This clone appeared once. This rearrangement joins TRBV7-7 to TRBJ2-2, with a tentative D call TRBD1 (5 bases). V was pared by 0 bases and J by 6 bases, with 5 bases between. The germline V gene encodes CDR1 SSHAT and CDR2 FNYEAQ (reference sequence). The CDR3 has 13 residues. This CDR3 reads CASSLAGAGELFF. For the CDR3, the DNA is TGTGCCAGCAGCTTAGCAGGGGCCGGGGAGCTGTTTTTT.

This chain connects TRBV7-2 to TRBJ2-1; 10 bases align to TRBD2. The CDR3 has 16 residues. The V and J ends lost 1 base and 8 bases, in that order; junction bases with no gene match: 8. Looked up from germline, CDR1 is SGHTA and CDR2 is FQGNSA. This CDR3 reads CASSLGGLAGVDEQFF. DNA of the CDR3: TGTGCCAGCAGCTTAGGAGGTCTAGCGGGGGTGGATGAGCAGTTCTTC.

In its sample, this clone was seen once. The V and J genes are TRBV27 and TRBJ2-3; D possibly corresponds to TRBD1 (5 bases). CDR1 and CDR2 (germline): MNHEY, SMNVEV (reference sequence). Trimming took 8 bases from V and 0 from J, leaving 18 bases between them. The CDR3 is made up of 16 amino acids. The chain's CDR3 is CASRLGAVTSTDTQYF. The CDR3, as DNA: TGTGCCAGCCGTCTAGGGGCGGTTACTAGCACAGATACGCAGTATTTT.

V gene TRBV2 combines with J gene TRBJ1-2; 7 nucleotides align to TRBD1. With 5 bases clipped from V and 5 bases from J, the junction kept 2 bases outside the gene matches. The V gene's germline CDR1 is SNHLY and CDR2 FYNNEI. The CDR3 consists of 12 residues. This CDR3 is CASSRDSYGYTF. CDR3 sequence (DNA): TGTGCCAGCAGTCGGGACAGTTATGGCTACACCTTC. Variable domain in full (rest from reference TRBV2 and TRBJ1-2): EPEVTQTPSHQVTQMGQEVILRCVPISNHLYFYWYRQILGQKVEFLVSFYNNEISEKSEIFDDQFSVERPDGSNFTLKIRSTKLEDSAMYFCASSRDSYGYTFGSGTRLTVV.

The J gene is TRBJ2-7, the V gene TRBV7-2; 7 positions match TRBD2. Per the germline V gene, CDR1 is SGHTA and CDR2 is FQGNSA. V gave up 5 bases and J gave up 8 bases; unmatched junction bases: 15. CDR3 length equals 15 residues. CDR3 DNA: TGTGCCAGCAGCCCCCCTAGCGGCCCGACACCTAAGCAGTACTTC. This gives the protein CASSPPSGPTPKQYF.

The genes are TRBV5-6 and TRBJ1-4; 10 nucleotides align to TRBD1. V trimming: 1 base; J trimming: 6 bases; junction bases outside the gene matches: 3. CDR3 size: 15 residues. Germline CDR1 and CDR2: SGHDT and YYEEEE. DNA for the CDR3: TGTGCCAGCAGCTTGCTAGGGACAGGGGATGAAAAACTGTTTTTT. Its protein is CASSLLGTGDEKLFF.

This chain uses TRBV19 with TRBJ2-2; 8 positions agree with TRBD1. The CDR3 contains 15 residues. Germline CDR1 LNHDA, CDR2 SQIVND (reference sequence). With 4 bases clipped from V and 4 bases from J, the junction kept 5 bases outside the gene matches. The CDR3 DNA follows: TGTGCCAGTAGTAGTACAGGGGGACTCACCGGGGAGCTGTTTTTT. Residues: CASSSTGGLTGELFF.

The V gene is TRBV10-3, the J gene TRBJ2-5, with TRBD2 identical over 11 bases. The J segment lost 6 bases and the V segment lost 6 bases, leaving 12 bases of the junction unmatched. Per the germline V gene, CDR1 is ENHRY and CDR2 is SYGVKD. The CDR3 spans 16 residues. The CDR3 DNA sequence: TGTGCCATCAGGGATAGCGGGAGGGTCGGCGAGAAGACCCAGTACTTC. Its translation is CAIRDSGRVGEKTQYF.

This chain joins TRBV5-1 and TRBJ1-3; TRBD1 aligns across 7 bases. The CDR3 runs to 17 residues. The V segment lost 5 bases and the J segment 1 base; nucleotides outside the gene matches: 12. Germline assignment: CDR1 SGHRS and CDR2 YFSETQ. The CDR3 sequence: CASRRGQASGSGNTIYF. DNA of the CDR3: TGCGCCAGCAGAAGAGGACAGGCCAGTGGGTCTGGAAACACCATATATTTT.

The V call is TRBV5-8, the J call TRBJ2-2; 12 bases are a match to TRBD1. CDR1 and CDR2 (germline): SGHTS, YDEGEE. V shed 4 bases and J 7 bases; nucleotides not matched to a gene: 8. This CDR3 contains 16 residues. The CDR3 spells CASSPGQGADSGELFF. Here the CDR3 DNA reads TGTGCCAGCAGCCCGGGACAGGGGGCGGATAGCGGGGAGCTGTTTTTT.

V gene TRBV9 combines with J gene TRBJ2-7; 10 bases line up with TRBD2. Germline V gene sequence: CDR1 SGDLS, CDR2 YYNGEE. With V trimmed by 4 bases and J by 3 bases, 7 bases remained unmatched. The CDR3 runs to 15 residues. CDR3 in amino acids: CASSPGAGGSYEQYF. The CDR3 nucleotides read TGTGCCAGCAGCCCCGGAGCGGGAGGGAGCTACGAGCAGTACTTC.

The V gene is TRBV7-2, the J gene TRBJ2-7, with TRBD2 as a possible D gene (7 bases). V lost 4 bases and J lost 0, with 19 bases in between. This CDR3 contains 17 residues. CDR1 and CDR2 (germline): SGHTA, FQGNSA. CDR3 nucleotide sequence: TGTGCCAGCAGCTCCCGGGGGGCTAGCGGTAGCTCCTACGAGCAGTACTTC. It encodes CASSSRGASGSSYEQYF.

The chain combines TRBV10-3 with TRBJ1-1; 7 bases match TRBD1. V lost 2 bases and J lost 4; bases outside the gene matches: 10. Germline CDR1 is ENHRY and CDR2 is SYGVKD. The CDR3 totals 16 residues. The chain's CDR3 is CAISEPTLRQGTEAFF. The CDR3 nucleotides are TGTGCCATCAGTGAGCCGACCCTTAGACAGGGCACTGAAGCTTTCTTT.

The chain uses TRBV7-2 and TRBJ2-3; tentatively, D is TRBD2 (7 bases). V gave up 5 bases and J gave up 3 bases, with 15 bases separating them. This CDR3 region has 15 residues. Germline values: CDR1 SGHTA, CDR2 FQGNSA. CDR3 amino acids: CASSPGGGGTDTQYF. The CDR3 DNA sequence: TGTGCCAGCAGCCCCGGGGGAGGGGGGACAGATACGCAGTATTTT.

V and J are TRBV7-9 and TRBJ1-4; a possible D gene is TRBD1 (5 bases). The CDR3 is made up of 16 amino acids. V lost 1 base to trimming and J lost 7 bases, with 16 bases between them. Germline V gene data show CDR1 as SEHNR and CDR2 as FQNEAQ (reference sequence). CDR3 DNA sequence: TGTGCCAGCAGCTTAGGGATCGGCAGGGAGGGTGAAAAACTGTTTTTT. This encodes CASSLGIGREGEKLFF.

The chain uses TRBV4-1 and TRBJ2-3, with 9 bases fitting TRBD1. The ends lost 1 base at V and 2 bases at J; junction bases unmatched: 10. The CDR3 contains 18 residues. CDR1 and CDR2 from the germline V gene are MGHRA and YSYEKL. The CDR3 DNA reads TGCGCCAGCAGCCAAGTAGGTTATGGGACAGGGCACACAGATACGCAGTATTTT. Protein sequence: CASSQVGYGTGHTDTQYF.

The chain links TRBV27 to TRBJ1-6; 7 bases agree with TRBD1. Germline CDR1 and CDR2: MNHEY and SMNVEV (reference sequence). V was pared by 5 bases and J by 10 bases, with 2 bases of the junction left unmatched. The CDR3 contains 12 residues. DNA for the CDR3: TGTGCCAGCAGTGACAGGGACTCACCCCTCCACTTT. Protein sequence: CASSDRDSPLHF.

CDR3: CASSSGLENQPQHF. The CDR3 coding sequence is TGTGCCAGCAGCTCGGGACTCGAAAATCAGCCCCAGCATTTT. J is TRBJ1-5 and V is TRBV5-8; D may be TRBD1 (5 bases). CDR1 and CDR2 (germline): SGHTS, YDEGEE. CDR3 size: 14 residues. With 3 bases removed from V and 4 bases from J, the gap between germline ends came to 11 bases.

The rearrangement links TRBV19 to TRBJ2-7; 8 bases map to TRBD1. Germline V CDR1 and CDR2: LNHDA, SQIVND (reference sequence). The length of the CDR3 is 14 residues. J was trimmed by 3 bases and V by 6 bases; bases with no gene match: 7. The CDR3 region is CASRSGTGYYEQYF. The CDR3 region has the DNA TGTGCCAGTAGATCCGGGACAGGCTACTACGAGCAGTACTTC. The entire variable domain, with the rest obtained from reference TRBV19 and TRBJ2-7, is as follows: DGGITQSPKYLFRKEGQNVTLSCEQNLNHDAMYWYRQDPGQGLRLIYYSQIVNDFQKGDIAEGYSVSREKKESFPLTVTSAQKNPTAFYLCASRSGTGYYEQYFGPGTRLTVT.

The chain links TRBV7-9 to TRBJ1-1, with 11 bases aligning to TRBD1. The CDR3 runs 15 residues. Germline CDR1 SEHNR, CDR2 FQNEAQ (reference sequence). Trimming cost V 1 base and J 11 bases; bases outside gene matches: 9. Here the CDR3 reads CASSLGWTGGGEAFF. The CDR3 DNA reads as TGTGCCAGCAGCTTAGGTTGGACAGGGGGCGGAGAGGCTTTCTTT.

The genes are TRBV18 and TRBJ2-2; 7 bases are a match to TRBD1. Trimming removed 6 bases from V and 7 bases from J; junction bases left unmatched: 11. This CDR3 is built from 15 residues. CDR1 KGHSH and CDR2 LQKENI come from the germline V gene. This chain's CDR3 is CASSQRQGSNGELFF. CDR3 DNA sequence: TGTGCCAGCTCCCAGCGACAGGGAAGTAACGGGGAGCTGTTTTTT.